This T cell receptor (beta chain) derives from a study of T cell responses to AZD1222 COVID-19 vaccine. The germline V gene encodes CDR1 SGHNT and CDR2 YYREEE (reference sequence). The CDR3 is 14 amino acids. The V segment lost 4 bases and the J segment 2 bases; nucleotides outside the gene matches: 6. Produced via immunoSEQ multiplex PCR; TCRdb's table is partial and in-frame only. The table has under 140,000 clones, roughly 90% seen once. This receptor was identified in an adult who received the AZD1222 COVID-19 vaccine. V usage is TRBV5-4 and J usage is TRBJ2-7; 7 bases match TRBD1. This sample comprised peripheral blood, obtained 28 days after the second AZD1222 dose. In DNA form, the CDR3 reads TGTGCCAGCAGCCCACTTGACAGGGCCTACGAGCAGTACTTC. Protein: CASSPLDRAYEQYF.